This TCR beta chain was found in a study of OX40 agonist ivuxolimab in advanced cancers. Study-level information: Averaging roughly 60 years in age, with a range of roughly 23 to 85, the cohort was around 83% male.

On this clone: What it binds is not known.

Produced via immunoSEQ multiplex PCR; TCRdb's table is partial and in-frame only. Counted here are 70,000 to 85,000 clones, 70% to 90% occurring once; the ten biggest clones make up 1.9%. Whole-study findings and limits: Low clonal expansion, among the lowest seen, marked partial responders at 0.1-3.0 mg/kg.

Trimming removed 5 bases at V and 8 bases at J, with 10 bases between. Per germline, CDR1 LNHDA and CDR2 SQIVND (reference sequence). The CDR3 loop spans 12 amino acids. The source material was CD4+ or CD8+ T cells sorted from blood, sampled in a trial of the OX40 agonist ivuxolimab. The chain joins TRBV19 to TRBJ2-1; D gene ambiguous. The clonotype comes from an adult with an advanced solid tumor such as melanoma, head and neck, liver or kidney cancer. Here the CDR3 reads CASSLRPYEQFF. The DNA of the CDR3 is TGTGCCAGTAGTTTGAGGCCTTATGAGCAGTTCTTC.